This TCR beta chain came from a study of T cell responses to AZD1222 COVID-19 vaccine. General study results and limits: Close to half of spike-specific TCRs reportedly recognize unmutated variant regions. Repertoires were collected only later (after the peak T cell response had occurred).

This CDR3 has 15 amino acids. The ends were cut back, 7 bases at V and 1 base at J, with 16 bases in the middle. Germline CDR1 reads SNHLY; CDR2 reads FYNNEI. About this clone: Its cognate antigen is unknown.

Only in-frame clones appear in the TCRdb table, and some are missing; sequencing was by immunoSEQ multiplex PCR. Found here are about 6,100 clones, 80% to 90% of them singletons; the top ten hold 15%. This clonotype was sampled from an adult who received the AZD1222 COVID-19 vaccine. The V and J genes are TRBV2 and TRBJ1-1; perhaps TRBD1 as D (5 bases). Here the sequenced sample was peripheral blood, taken 28 days after the second AZD1222 dose. CDR3: CASIAGYRGNTEAFF. CDR3 bases: TGTGCCAGCATCGCAGGGTATAGGGGGAACACTGAAGCTTTCTTT. Full variable domain (rest looked up from reference TRBV2 and TRBJ1-1): EPEVTQTPSHQVTQMGQEVILRCVPISNHLYFYWYRQILGQKVEFLVSFYNNEISEKSEIFDDQFSVERPDGSNFTLKIRSTKLEDSAMYFCASIAGYRGNTEAFFGQGTRLTVV.